The 24 T cell receptor beta chains given below trace back to one sample, sequenced in a study of Graves' ophthalmopathy and Graves' hyperthyroidism. TCR beta CDR3 regions were amplified from RNA transcripts. RT-PCR in the first round used HTBI primers; a second-round multiplex PCR followed. TCRdb passed the multiplex PCR reads through MiXCR, listing each CDR3 protein once. In the table there are about 740,000 distinct CDR3 sequences, 40% of which are singletons. The sample comprised peripheral blood. These receptors originate from an adult man with Graves' ophthalmopathy.

This clonotype was observed once. The chain's CDR3 is CASSSQGDQPQHF. The CDR3 coding sequence is TGTGCCAGCAGCTCGCAGGGGGATCAGCCCCAGCATTTT. The J gene is TRBJ1-5, the V gene TRBV11-1; 7 bases map to TRBD1. The V gene end was trimmed by 4 bases and the J gene end by 5 bases; junction bases not matched to a gene: 2. Looked up from germline, CDR1 is SGHAT and CDR2 is FQDESV (reference sequence). CDR3 length: 13 amino acids.

This chain uses TRBV7-2 with TRBJ2-5; D call uncertain. The CDR3 totals 15 residues. Germline V CDR1 and CDR2: SGHTA, FQGNSA. V lost 5 bases and J lost 0, with 13 bases in between. The CDR3 bases are TGTGCCAGCAGCCGCACCGGGCGGTACCAAGAGACCCAGTACTTC. Its protein product is CASSRTGRYQETQYF.

This clonotype was counted a few times. The V and J genes are TRBV12-3 or TRBV12-4 and TRBJ2-5; D is unresolved. The CDR3 length is 14 residues. The V end was cut by 2 bases, the J end by 3 bases, with 10 bases between. CDR3 protein: CASSLPPREETQYF. CDR3 coding DNA: TGTGCCAGCAGTTTACCCCCTAGAGAAGAGACCCAGTACTTC.

This clonotype was recorded at least ten times. The CDR3 spells CASSSGTSSYEQYF. The CDR3 region has the DNA TGTGCCAGCAGTTCAGGGACATCGTCCTACGAGCAGTACTTC. The chain carries TRBV27 and TRBJ2-7; possible D gene TRBD1, 6 bases. The CDR3 length is 14 residues. Germline V CDR1 and CDR2: MNHEY, SMNVEV (reference sequence). V was shortened by 4 bases and J by 1 base, with 11 bases between the two germline ends.

For the CDR3, the DNA is TGTGCCAGCAGGTACGGGACAGCATATCAGCCCCAGTACTTC. Its protein is CASRYGTAYQPQYF. The V call is TRBV2, the J call TRBJ2-5; 7 bases line up with TRBD1. CDR1 and CDR2 (germline): SNHLY, FYNNEI. This CDR3 region has 14 residues. V gave up 6 bases and J gave up 9 bases; unmatched junction bases: 13.

This clonotype appeared a few times. This chain connects TRBV7-2 to TRBJ2-6, with no clear D. Germline values: CDR1 SGHTA, CDR2 FQGNSA. The CDR3 sequence is 14 residues long. V was pared by 11 bases and J by 0 bases, with 11 bases between. The CDR3 coding sequence is TGTGCCTCGCGGATGGCCTCTGGGGCCAACGTCCTGACTTTC. Translation: CASRMASGANVLTF.

About this clonotype: A much bigger clone sits one base away, suggesting this may be a read error. The chain is built from TRBV21-1 and TRBJ1-1; the table's D call TRBD1 went unverified against the DNA. TRBV21-1 is recorded as a pseudogene. This CDR3 has 14 residues. This CDR3 is CASRNTGYETEAFF. The CDR3 coding sequence is TGTGCCAGCAGAAATACAGGGTATGAGACTGAAGCTTTCTTT.

The sample holds many counts of this clonotype. The CDR3 protein is CSVYQPSYEQYF. In nucleotides, the CDR3 is TGCAGCGTCTACCAACCCTCCTACGAGCAGTACTTC. The chain links TRBV29-1 to TRBJ2-7; D ambiguous. This CDR3 comprises 12 residues. Germline CDR1 and CDR2: SQVTM and ANQGSEA. V was cut by 6 bases and J by 0 bases, with 9 bases left in between.

This clonotype was counted at least ten times. V usage is TRBV9 and J usage is TRBJ1-1, with a tentative D call TRBD1 (5 bases). Germline-derived CDR1 and CDR2 are SGDLS and YYNGEE. The CDR3 sequence is 14 residues long. V lost 3 bases to trimming and J lost 1 base, with 10 bases between them. In DNA form, the CDR3 reads TGTGCCAGCAGCGGACCCGGGACGAACACTGAAGCTTTCTTT. Amino acid sequence: CASSGPGTNTEAFF.

V and J are TRBV29-1 and TRBJ1-5; 8 positions match TRBD1. V shed 4 bases, J shed 6 bases, and the junction held 8 bases outside the gene matches. From germline, CDR1 is SQVTM and CDR2 ANQGSEA. This CDR3 spans 14 amino acids. The CDR3 DNA reads as TGCAGCGTTGGGACAGGGTCGGGCTCTCAGCCCCAGCATTTT. Encoded protein: CSVGTGSGSQPQHF.

The table lists this clonotype with many counts. The V and J genes are TRBV15 and TRBJ1-6, with TRBD1 matching 9 bases. The CDR3 is 15 residues long. The J segment lost 7 bases and the V segment lost 3 bases, leaving 4 bases of the junction unmatched. The V gene's germline CDR1 is LNHNV and CDR2 YYDKDF (reference sequence). The CDR3 sequence is CATSSRGQGNSPLHF. The CDR3 nucleotides are TGTGCCACCAGCAGCCGGGGACAGGGAAATTCACCCCTCCACTTT.

The chain couples TRBV2 to TRBJ2-2; 10 nucleotides agree with TRBD1. Germline trimming cut 1 base from V and 6 bases from J; bases unmatched to any gene: 2. In germline, CDR1 is SNHLY, CDR2 FYNNEI. There are 15 residues in the CDR3. CDR3: CASSEGQGAAGELFF. DNA of the CDR3: TGTGCCAGCAGTGAAGGACAGGGGGCGGCCGGGGAGCTGTTTTTT.

This clonotype was recorded a few times. The chain couples TRBV10-3 to TRBJ1-2, with TRBD1 identical over 8 bases. The CDR3 consists of 15 residues. Germline assignment: CDR1 ENHRY and CDR2 SYGVKD. V lost 10 bases and J lost 4; bases outside the gene matches: 14. The CDR3 nucleotides are TGTGCCAGCAGCCGCACGGACAGGGCTTCCTATGGCTACACCTTC. Residues: CASSRTDRASYGYTF.

The table lists this clonotype with many counts. The chain uses TRBV29-1 and TRBJ2-7; D gene unclear. Trimming took off 7 bases at V and 7 bases at J, with 14 bases between the two ends. The CDR3 length is 11 residues. Per the germline V gene, CDR1 is SQVTM and CDR2 is ANQGSEA. Here the CDR3 DNA reads TGCAGCGGTGGATTAAGGGCTGAGCAGTACTTC. Translation: CSGGLRAEQYF.

To note about this clonotype: This may be a read error, as it is one base from a much larger clone. Because the CDR3 is missing its conserved closing phenylalanine or tryptophan, this is likely a read error. The rearrangement links TRBV9 to TRBJ2-7; TRBD2 might be the D (6 bases). Germline lookup yields CDR1 SGDLS and CDR2 YYNGEE. CDR3 length: 13 amino acids. Trimming left V 4 bases short and J 2 bases short, with 10 bases between. CDR3 amino acids: CASSFGTAYEQYL. The CDR3 nucleotides read TGTGCCAGCAGCTTTGGGACTGCCTACGAGCAGTACCTC.

This clonotype was observed at least ten times. The chain's CDR3 is CAGSGGLDYGYTF. The CDR3, as DNA: TGTGCCGGAAGCGGGGGGCTGGATTATGGCTACACCTTC. This chain joins TRBV2 and TRBJ1-2, with D possibly matching TRBD1 (6 bases). The CDR3 totals 13 residues. V lost 11 bases to trimming and J lost 5 bases, with 18 bases between them. Germline assignment: CDR1 SNHLY and CDR2 FYNNEI.

The chain joins TRBV20-1 to TRBJ1-5; D is perhaps TRBD1 (5 bases). Per the germline V gene, CDR1 is DFQATT and CDR2 is SNEGSKA (reference sequence). The V end lost 6 bases, the J end lost 5 bases, and 17 bases lay between the germline ends. The CDR3 loop spans 14 amino acids. The CDR3 DNA sequence: TGCAGTGCGGCTCTCGGGGGGGTGGATCAGCCCCAGCATTTT. Its translation is CSAALGGVDQPQHF.

This rearrangement joins TRBV24-1 to TRBJ2-6; TRBD2 matches 13 bases. The CDR3 is 18 amino acids. Per germline, CDR1 KGHDR and CDR2 SFDVKD. V trimming: 4 bases; J trimming: 2 bases; junction bases outside the gene matches: 4. CDR3 residues: CATSDPGTSGAGANVLTF. The CDR3 DNA follows: TGTGCCACCAGTGACCCCGGGACTAGCGGGGCTGGGGCCAACGTCCTGACTTTC.

The chain employs TRBV7-9 and TRBJ1-2, with D possibly TRBD1 on 5 matching bases. The V gene's germline CDR1 is SEHNR and CDR2 FQNEAQ (reference sequence). The CDR3 sequence is 14 residues long. Trimming shortened V by 5 bases and J by 5 bases, and 15 bases separated the two germline ends. The CDR3 coding sequence is TGTGCCAGCAGCCAGGGCGCCCCTTTGTATGGCTACACCTTC. Translation: CASSQGAPLYGYTF. The variable domain in full, completed from reference TRBV7-9 and TRBJ1-2, reads DTGVSQNPRHKITKRGQNVTFRCDPISEHNRLYWYRQTLGQGPEFLTYFQNEAQLEKSRLLSDRFSAERPKGSFSTLEIQRTEQGDSAMYLCASSQGAPLYGYTFGSGTRLTVV.

The V call is TRBV29-1, the J call TRBJ1-2; possible D gene TRBD1, 6 bases. Germline CDR1 SQVTM, CDR2 ANQGSEA. CDR3 length: 11 residues. As DNA, the CDR3 is TGCAGTTATGGGGGCGACTATGGCTACACCTTC. Its protein is CSYGGDYGYTF.

The rearrangement uses TRBV9 and TRBJ1-6; no definite D call. The length of the CDR3 is 14 residues. Germline assignment: CDR1 SGDLS and CDR2 YYNGEE. The V end was cut by 0 bases, the J end by 7 bases, with 8 bases between. The CDR3 is CASSVGGENSPLHF. Written as DNA, the CDR3 is TGTGCCAGCAGCGTAGGGGGTGAGAATTCACCCCTCCACTTT.

This clonotype was counted a few times. The chain links TRBV7-9 to TRBJ1-1, with D tentatively TRBD1 (5 bases). From germline, CDR1 is SEHNR and CDR2 FQNEAQ (reference sequence). The CDR3 has 14 residues. The V gene lost 5 bases and the J gene lost 4 bases, with 14 bases spanning the gap. The CDR3 DNA reads as TGTGCCAGCAGCCGGAGTTCGGGGCCCACTGAAGCTTTCTTT. This sequence encodes CASSRSSGPTEAFF.

Comments on this clonotype: A much larger clone is a single base away; this may be a read error. The V and J genes are TRBV24-1 and TRBJ1-2; TRBD1 aligns across 11 bases. This CDR3 comprises 17 residues. CDR1 is KGHDR and CDR2 is SFDVKD in the germline V gene. J was trimmed by 6 bases and V by 1 base; bases with no gene match: 9. The CDR3 spells CATSDFGPAGQGDGYTF. DNA for the CDR3: TGTGCCACCAGTGATTTCGGCCCGGCGGGACAGGGGGATGGCTACACCTTC.

The rearrangement joins TRBV11-2 to TRBJ2-7, with 9 positions matching TRBD1. The J call could be wrong; TRBJ2-1 is a better fit for the DNA end. The CDR3 sequence is 15 residues long. Germline V gene data show CDR1 as SGHAT and CDR2 as FQNNGV. Here the CDR3 DNA reads TGTGCCAGCAGCTTAATTTTCGGGACAGGGAACGAGCAGTTCTTC. Protein: CASSLIFGTGNEQFF.